The clone carrying this T cell receptor beta chain was seen a single time. The antigen remains unidentified. The table came from immunoSEQ multiplex PCR; TCRdb's copy has only in-frame clones and leaves some out. The table has 80,000 to 100,000 clones, about nine tenths seen once; the top ten hold approximately 3%. V lost 6 bases and J lost 0, with 11 bases in between. The CDR3 is 14 residues long. In germline, CDR1 is MNHEY, CDR2 SVGEGT. These data belong to a study of T cell responses to AZD1222 COVID-19 vaccine. Points from the study as a whole: It should be noted that donors were predominantly white British and more often female, and clonal diversity was possibly underestimated. Unmutated variant regions reportedly attract nearly half of all spike-specific TCRs.

Source: peripheral blood, taken on day 0 of MenACWY control vaccination. The sequence was obtained from an adult in good health. This chain joins TRBV6-2 or TRBV6-3 and TRBJ1-2; no firm D call. The CDR3 here is CASSLNAANYGYTF. As DNA, the CDR3 is TGTGCCAGCAGCCTAAACGCAGCTAACTATGGCTACACCTTC.